These 9 T cell receptor beta chains share one sample of origin, sequenced in a study of blood T cell repertoires in COVID-19. Libraries were prepared by immunoSEQ multiplex PCR; TCRdb keeps only in-frame clonotypes and omits some of them. The table has 250,000 to 300,000 clones, roughly 90% seen once. Sequencing input: PBMCs or T cells enriched from blood (not recorded which). These receptors originate from a woman aged 25 to 39 who had recovered from COVID-19.

The gene calls are TRBV28 and TRBJ1-2, with 9 bases fitting TRBD1. The ends lost 9 bases at V and 3 bases at J; junction bases unmatched: 11. The CDR3 extends over 15 amino acids. Germline CDR1 reads MDHEN; CDR2 reads SYDVKM. The CDR3 coding sequence is TGTGCCAGTAACAGGGGGCGCCAGGGGGACTATGGCTACACCTTC. Amino acids: CASNRGRQGDYGYTF.

This chain connects TRBV4-2 to TRBJ2-7; possibly TRBD2 for D (5 bases). Germline assignment: CDR1 LGHNA and CDR2 YNFKEQ. This CDR3 is 14 amino acids long. Trimming took off 1 base at V and 3 bases at J, with 10 bases between the two ends. DNA for the CDR3: TGTGCCAGCAGCCAAGGTCCCGGGAACTACGAGCAGTACTTC. Protein product: CASSQGPGNYEQYF.

The chain employs TRBV3-1 (or the pseudogene TRBV3-2) and TRBJ2-4; 14 bases match TRBD2. Germline loops: CDR1 LGHDT, CDR2 YNNKEL (reference sequence). Losses at the gene ends were 1 base for V and 0 bases for J; bases not matched to a gene: 5. This CDR3 contains 19 residues. The CDR3 sequence: CASSQAGTSGSVAKNIQYF. The CDR3 region has the DNA TGTGCCAGCAGCCAAGCGGGGACTAGCGGGAGCGTAGCCAAAAACATTCAGTACTTC.

V and J are TRBV19 and TRBJ1-2, with 8 bases matching TRBD1. Germline V lookup: CDR1 LNHDA, CDR2 SQIVND (reference sequence). With V trimmed by 7 bases and J by 3 bases, 7 bases remained unmatched. The CDR3 runs to 14 residues. For the CDR3, the DNA is TGTGCCAGTAAGGTGGGACAGGCAGACTATGGCTACACCTTC. Encoded protein: CASKVGQADYGYTF.

V gene TRBV28 combines with J gene TRBJ1-4; D may be TRBD1 (5 bases). The V gene lost 1 base and the J gene lost 5 bases, with 5 bases spanning the gap. There are 13 residues in the CDR3. Germline lookup yields CDR1 MDHEN and CDR2 SYDVKM. The DNA of the CDR3 is TGTGCCAGCAGTTTATCAGGGAATGAAAAACTGTTTTTT. It is translated as CASSLSGNEKLFF.

The chain is built from TRBV29-1 and TRBJ1-1; no clear D gene. The CDR3 spans 14 residues. Germline V gene lookup returns CDR1 SQVTM and CDR2 ANQGSEA. The V end lost 7 bases, the J end lost 2 bases, and 17 bases lay between the germline ends. CDR3 amino acids: CSGRAPGGNTEAFF. In DNA, the CDR3 is TGCAGCGGTAGGGCCCCCGGAGGTAACACTGAAGCTTTCTTT. Full variable domain (rest looked up from reference TRBV29-1 and TRBJ1-1): SAVISQKPSRDICQRGTSLTIQCQVDSQVTMMFWYRQQPGQSLTLIATANQGSEATYESGFVIDKFPISRPNLTFSTLTVSNMSPEDSSIYLCSGRAPGGNTEAFFGQGTRLTVV.

The V call is TRBV18, the J call TRBJ1-4; 9 bases map to TRBD1. The CDR3 runs 15 residues. Looked up from germline, CDR1 is KGHSH and CDR2 is LQKENI. The junction had 3 bases not matched to a gene; V was cut back by 0 bases and J by 7 bases. This CDR3 is CASSPPGTGFEKLFF. As DNA, the CDR3 is TGTGCCAGCTCACCACCCGGGACAGGGTTTGAAAAACTGTTTTTT.

V usage is TRBV6-2 or TRBV6-3 and J usage is TRBJ2-2; no definite D call. Germline V lookup: CDR1 MNHEY, CDR2 SVGEGT. CDR3 length equals 14 residues. Trimming left V 2 bases short and J 8 bases short, with 12 bases between. The CDR3 DNA is TGTGCCAGCAGTTACGTCGAGGTTTCGGGGGAGCTGTTTTTT. This translates into CASSYVEVSGELFF.

This chain joins TRBV5-1 and TRBJ2-7; tentatively, D is TRBD2 (6 bases). Deletions cut 0 bases from V and 2 bases from J, with 12 bases between. CDR1 and CDR2 from the germline V gene are SGHRS and YFSETQ. This CDR3 spans 15 amino acids. This CDR3 is CASSLVGRFPYEQYF. Written as DNA, the CDR3 is TGCGCCAGCAGCTTGGTGGGGAGGTTCCCCTACGAGCAGTACTTC.